This T cell receptor beta chain was captured in a study of T-cell reconstitution after alpha-beta-depleted transplantation in children. A TCRbeta library incorporating unique molecular identifiers was prepared. MiXCR, run by TCRdb on the PCR reads, gives a single entry per CDR3 protein. The sample consists of 250,000 to 350,000 distinct CDR3 sequences, about a tenth of them appearing once. V was pared by 1 base and J by 3 bases, with 19 bases between. CDR1 is SQVTM and CDR2 is ANQGSEA in the germline V gene. This CDR3 is built from 16 residues. This clonotype was detected only a few times. The sequence was collected from a human donor who donated a stem cell graft to a child with SCID. Sequencing used PBMCs from the stem cell graft donor, obtained from the stem cell graft. The chain is built from TRBV29-1 and TRBJ2-7; D is possibly TRBD2 (7 bases). The CDR3 here is CSVEGTIRGGDYEQYF. Written as DNA, the CDR3 is TGCAGCGTTGAAGGGACTATCAGGGGAGGGGACTACGAGCAGTACTTC.